This T cell receptor beta chain came from a study of blood T cell repertoires in COVID-19. Study-wide context: Acute-phase and convalescent COVID-19 samples originated in the United States, Italy and Spain. Sources were T cells, B-cell-depleted T cells, or PBMCs; the material itself was cDNA or gDNA.

As handled by the study authors: Estimates of nucleated cell counts were drawn from the amplification of reference gene primers. This table comes from immunoSEQ multiplex PCR, and its TCRdb copy is limited to in-frame clones, with some not included. That table gives V, J and clone size, and the DNA gave D and trimming. Here the sample spans tens of thousands of clones, 85% to 90% being singletons. CDR3 length: 15 amino acids. Trimming removed 3 bases from V and 2 bases from J, with 13 bases in between. Germline V gene sequence: CDR1 MGHRA, CDR2 YSYEKL. The origin of this receptor is a man aged 45-60 years with active COVID-19. What was sequenced was peripheral blood. The gene calls are TRBV4-1 and TRBJ1-2, with D possibly matching TRBD1 (5 bases). The CDR3: CASSQLPTVNYGYTF. The CDR3 DNA reads TGCGCCAGCAGCCAGCTACCGACAGTAAACTATGGCTACACCTTC.